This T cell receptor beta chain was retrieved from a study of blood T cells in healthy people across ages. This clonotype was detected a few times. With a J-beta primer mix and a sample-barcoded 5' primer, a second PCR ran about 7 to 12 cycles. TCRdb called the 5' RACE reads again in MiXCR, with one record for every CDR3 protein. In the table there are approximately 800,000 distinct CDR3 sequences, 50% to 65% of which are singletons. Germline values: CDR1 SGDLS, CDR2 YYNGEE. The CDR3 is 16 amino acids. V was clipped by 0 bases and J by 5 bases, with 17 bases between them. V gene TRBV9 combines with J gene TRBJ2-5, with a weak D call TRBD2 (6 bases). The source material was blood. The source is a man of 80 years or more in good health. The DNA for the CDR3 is TGTGCCAGCAGCGTAGAAGGTCGAGCGGGCGGCGAGACCCAGTACTTC. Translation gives CASSVEGRAGGETQYF.